Sequencing of this T cell receptor beta chain was carried out in a study of radiation and T cells in renal cell carcinoma. Generated by immunoSEQ multiplex PCR, the TCRdb table keeps only in-frame clones and is missing some. This sample yields 25,000 to 30,000 clones, of which roughly 80% are seen a single time; about a third belongs to the top ten. Study findings and constraints: Top tumor clonotypes rose in blood 2 weeks post-radiation, then contracted. Pretreatment tumor biopsies were lacking, so baseline clonotypes are unknown.

Time point in this sample: blood 2 weeks post-SBRT. As to treatment: 15 Gy SBRT to primary tumor, nephrectomy 4 weeks later. This renal cell carcinoma was of the clear cell type. Germline-derived CDR1 and CDR2 are SGHAT and FQNNGV. V gave up 5 bases and J gave up 4 bases; unmatched junction bases: 9. The CDR3 is made up of 16 amino acids. A word on this clone: The antigen is not known.

The sequencing used blood, collected from a patient whose treatment included radiotherapy and nephrectomy. The genes are TRBV11-2 and TRBJ1-4; 8 nucleotides align to TRBD1. This receptor was obtained from a man in his 60s with renal cell carcinoma. In DNA, the CDR3 is TGTGCCAGCAGCCCTATCGACAGGGGCGTTAATGAAAAACTGTTTTTT. Translated: CASSPIDRGVNEKLFF.